A selection of T cell receptor beta chains follows, all from one sample in a study of identical twins. Via MiXCR, TCRdb re-called the 5' RACE reads, giving one row per CDR3 protein. There are approximately 210,000 distinct CDR3 sequences in the sample; about 15% occur only once, and 40% to 45% lies in the top ten. This sample was shared with a second study, whose subject was T cells expressing NK-cell markers.

Sequencing was performed on CD8+ T cells sorted from blood. Receptor source: a woman aged 18-29 years in good health. The CDR3 runs from the conserved cysteine through the conserved F or W.

v_call cdr3_aa
TRBV6-2/TRBV6-3 CASKWEGYHEQYF
TRBV20-1 CSASGGRFYEQYF
TRBV12-3/TRBV12-4 CASSFSRLQGNSPLHF
TRBV27 CASSLMVAGGPYEQYF
TRBV10-3 CAISESSGRIAANTGELFF
TRBV14 CASSDPPRGVNEQYF
TRBV6-1 CASSTSGVYNEQFF
TRBV5-4 CAISLGLLCTEAFF
TRBV12-3/TRBV12-4 CASSFGYSDPYEQYF
TRBV10-2 CASSGTGGRETQYF
TRBV13 CASSLQGARGYTF
TRBV7-9 CASSATGGETEAFF
TRBV7-9 CASSSGEFRSYEQYF
TRBV7-3 CASSLNSVDTIYF
TRBV7-9 CASSPRQGMDEQYF
TRBV5-1 CASKARESRGDTQYF
TRBV6-1 CASTPNHNEQFF
TRBV9 CASSRGDHEQYF
TRBV20-1 CSAARGNLIGEEQFF
TRBV5-1 CASSHFGSHQETQYF
TRBV10-3 CAIGGKTNTGELFF
TRBV7-9 CASSFSSGQGLMDEQYF
TRBV12-3/TRBV12-4 CASSSSGGLSYEQYF
TRBV10-1 CASSDRGVGTEAFF
TRBV7-9 CASSSGITEAFF
TRBV12-3/TRBV12-4 CASSWGGGYTF